A single sample gave rise to the 25 T cell receptor beta chains below, sequenced in a study of a mutant IDH1 vaccine in newly diagnosed glioma. Some clones are missing from TCRdb's copy, which holds only in-frame ones; the method was immunoSEQ multiplex PCR. The profile shows some 30,000 clones, about four fifths of them singletons. The time point denotes: week 47, end of study. In the vaccine, a single dose held 300 ug of the mutant IDH1 20-mer peptide, along with topical imiquimod. Their cognate antigens are unknown. This material consisted of PBMCs, taken from a glioma patient whose treatment included an IDH1 peptide vaccine. The receptors originated from a man aged 30 to 45 with glioma.

This clone was counted between two and nine times. The chain couples TRBV4-3 to TRBJ1-1, with a possible D match to TRBD1 (6 bases). CDR1 is LGHNA, CDR2 YSLEER, per germline. The CDR3 runs 13 residues. With 1 base removed from V and 6 bases from J, the gap between germline ends came to 9 bases. This CDR3 reads CASSQVGGAEAFF. The CDR3 region has the DNA TGCGCCAGCAGCCAAGTAGGGGGGGCTGAAGCTTTCTTT.

This clone was found a few times. The chain recombines TRBV9 with TRBJ1-6, with D possibly being TRBD1 (6 bases). Germline lookup yields CDR1 SGDLS and CDR2 YYNGEE. CDR3 size: 19 residues. V lost 3 bases and J 0 bases, leaving 19 bases between the germline ends. The CDR3 region has the DNA TGTGCCAGCAGCGCGCCGGTGATTGAGGGGGGCTCCTATAATTCACCCCTCCACTTT. Protein sequence: CASSAPVIEGGSYNSPLHF. The full variable domain, its missing parts supplied by reference TRBV9 and TRBJ1-6, is DSGVTQTPKHLITATGQRVTLRCSPRSGDLSVYWYQQSLDQGLQFLIQYYNGEERAKGNILERFSAQQFPDLHSELNLSSLELGDSALYFCASSAPVIEGGSYNSPLHFGNGTRLTVT.

This chain connects TRBV4-1 to TRBJ1-3, with TRBD1 matching 9 bases. Germline V lookup: CDR1 MGHRA, CDR2 YSYEKL. The CDR3 runs to 16 residues. V dropped 2 bases and J dropped 3; count of bases not matched to a gene: 5. The CDR3 reads CASSQTGTGFGNTIYF. The CDR3 DNA reads TGCGCCAGCAGCCAAACCGGGACAGGGTTTGGAAACACCATATATTTT.

This clone was detected once. The chain is built from TRBV5-1 and TRBJ1-1; the D gene is possibly TRBD1 (6 bases). The CDR3 has 16 amino acids. Deletions cut 3 bases from V and 3 bases from J, with 18 bases between. Germline V gene lookup returns CDR1 SGHRS and CDR2 YFSETQ. The CDR3 spells CASSWGYRGADTEAFF. The DNA for the CDR3 is TGCGCCAGCAGCTGGGGCTATAGGGGGGCGGACACTGAAGCTTTCTTT.

The chain has TRBV15 and TRBJ2-5; D may be TRBD1 or TRBD2 (5 bases each). This CDR3 contains 14 residues. Germline assignment: CDR1 LNHNV and CDR2 YYDKDF (reference sequence). V lost 0 bases to trimming and J lost 5 bases, with 10 bases between them. The CDR3 loop reads CATSREGWGETQYF. The CDR3 DNA is TGTGCCACCAGCAGAGAAGGCTGGGGGGAGACCCAGTACTTC. Full variable domain (missing parts from reference TRBV15 and TRBJ2-5): DAMVIQNPRYQVTQFGKPVTLSCSQTLNHNVMYWYQQKSSQAPKLLFHYYDKDFNNEADTPDNFQSRRPNTSFCFLDIRSPGLGDTAMYLCATSREGWGETQYFGPGTRLLVL.

This chain uses TRBV7-8 with TRBJ1-1; no reliable D call. The CDR3 has 17 amino acids. Germline V gene sequence: CDR1 SGHVS, CDR2 FQNEAQ. Deletions cut 6 bases from V and 0 bases from J, with 20 bases between. The CDR3 DNA is TGTGCCAGCAGAAACCCGACATATGACCAGATGAACACTGAAGCTTTCTTT. This sequence encodes CASRNPTYDQMNTEAFF.

This chain connects TRBV7-2 to TRBJ1-6; possibly TRBD1 for D (5 bases). The CDR3 has 14 amino acids. Germline CDR1 SGHTA, CDR2 FQGNSA. Trimming cost V 10 bases and J 6 bases, with 16 bases left between them. CDR3: CATSPSGGNSPLHF. Here the CDR3 DNA reads TGTGCCACCTCCCCCTCGGGGGGTAATTCACCCCTCCACTTT.

V usage is TRBV10-1 and J usage is TRBJ1-1; perhaps TRBD1 as D (5 bases). This CDR3 has 13 amino acids. Per the germline V gene, CDR1 is WNHNN and CDR2 is SYGVQD (reference sequence). The germline V and J ends were trimmed by 6 bases and 1 base, with 9 bases remaining between them. CDR3: CASRGGGNTEAFF. The CDR3 nucleotides read TGCGCCAGCAGAGGTGGGGGGAACACTGAAGCTTTCTTT.

This clone occurred once. The chain uses TRBV14 and TRBJ2-5; D is unresolved. CDR1 and CDR2 (germline): SGHDN, FVKESK. V shed 0 bases and J shed 3 bases, with 11 bases lying between them. CDR3 size: 15 residues. CDR3 nucleotides: TGTGCCAGCAGCCAAGAAACTGGGTTTGAAGAGACCCAGTACTTC. This encodes CASSQETGFEETQYF.

The rearrangement links TRBV10-2 to TRBJ1-6, with a weak D call TRBD1 (6 bases). CDR3 size: 15 residues. Trimming pared 4 bases from V and 3 bases from J, leaving 10 bases between. CDR1 is WSHSY, CDR2 SAAADI, per germline. The CDR3 here is CASSVGDNYNSPLHF. The CDR3 nucleotides read TGCGCCAGCAGTGTGGGGGACAACTATAATTCACCCCTCCACTTT.

The gene calls are TRBV27 and TRBJ2-7, with 9 bases that match TRBD1. This CDR3 region has 13 residues. J was trimmed by 5 bases and V by 3 bases; bases with no gene match: 2. The germline CDR1 and CDR2 sequences are MNHEY and SMNVEV (reference sequence). The CDR3 DNA sequence: TGTGCCAGCAGTTTGGGACAGGGCAACGAGCAGTACTTC. Translated, it gives CASSLGQGNEQYF.

This clone came up a few times. CDR3 nucleotide sequence: TGTGCCAGTAGTATTAACAGGGAGATCTACGAGCAGTACTTC. Translation: CASSINREIYEQYF. The chain recombines TRBV19 with TRBJ2-7; tentative D call: TRBD1 (6 bases). V was shortened by 3 bases and J by 3 bases, with 12 bases between the two germline ends. The CDR3 is made up of 14 amino acids. Germline V lookup: CDR1 LNHDA, CDR2 SQIVND (reference sequence).

CDR3 in amino acids: CASSQVRPGELFF. In DNA form, the CDR3 reads TGCGCCAGCAGCCAAGTGCGTCCCGGGGAGCTGTTTTTT. V usage is TRBV4-3 and J usage is TRBJ2-2; no reliable D call. The CDR3 is 13 amino acids. V was shortened by 1 base and J by 6 bases, with 6 bases between the two germline ends. Germline lookup yields CDR1 LGHNA and CDR2 YSLEER.

CDR3 loop: CASSARGSGVTGELFF. CDR3 in DNA: TGTGCCAGCAGCGCCCGGGGTAGCGGGGTCACCGGGGAGCTGTTTTTT. V usage is TRBV7-3 and J usage is TRBJ2-2; 8 bases match TRBD2. Germline V gene data show CDR1 as SGHTA and CDR2 as FQGTGA. V lost 5 bases, J lost 4 bases, and 9 bases stayed unmatched. The CDR3 contains 16 residues.

This chain joins TRBV28 and TRBJ2-3; 7 bases match TRBD1. The CDR3 consists of 13 residues. Trimming cost V 6 bases and J 6 bases; bases outside gene matches: 6. From germline, CDR1 is MDHEN and CDR2 SYDVKM. Here the CDR3 reads CASRKGGADTQYF. CDR3 nucleotide sequence: TGTGCCAGCAGAAAAGGGGGCGCGGATACGCAGTATTTT.

The rearrangement uses TRBV19 and TRBJ1-1; 7 bases map to TRBD1. CDR1 is LNHDA, CDR2 SQIVND, per germline (reference sequence). The CDR3 covers 14 residues. With 3 bases clipped from V and 4 bases from J, the junction kept 5 bases outside the gene matches. CDR3 coding DNA: TGTGCCAGTAGTATGTTCAGGGGGGGCACTGAAGCTTTCTTT. Translation: CASSMFRGGTEAFF.

The chain joins TRBV14 to TRBJ2-5; D not resolved. V lost 3 bases and J lost 4, with 15 bases in between. There are 15 residues in the CDR3. The germline V gene has CDR1 SGHDN and CDR2 FVKESK. CDR3 amino acids: CASSQGWQAAETQYF. DNA for the CDR3: TGTGCCAGCAGCCAGGGTTGGCAGGCCGCAGAGACCCAGTACTTC.

The chain recombines TRBV5-1 with TRBJ1-4; a weak D match, TRBD1 (6 bases). Trimming pared 4 bases from V and 0 bases from J, leaving 10 bases between. The CDR3 covers 15 residues. Germline loops: CDR1 SGHRS, CDR2 YFSETQ. The CDR3 protein is CASSPDSATNEKLFF. As DNA, the CDR3 is TGCGCCAGCAGCCCGGACAGCGCAACTAATGAAAAACTGTTTTTT.

In its sample, this clone was seen once. This chain links TRBV7-8 with TRBJ1-1; D is unresolved. The CDR3 is 14 amino acids. The germline CDR1 and CDR2 sequences are SGHVS and FQNEAQ. V was shortened by 0 bases and J by 1 base, with 6 bases between the two germline ends. The CDR3 here is CASSLAVQNTEAFF. The CDR3 coding sequence is TGTGCCAGCAGCTTAGCCGTCCAGAACACTGAAGCTTTCTTT.

DNA of the CDR3: TGTGCCAGTAGCAGAGACTATGGCTACACCTTC. This translates into CASSRDYGYTF. This chain links TRBV19 with TRBJ1-2; D is unclear. This CDR3 is 11 amino acids long. Germline values: CDR1 LNHDA, CDR2 SQIVND (reference sequence). V was shortened by 6 bases and J by 3 bases, with 5 bases between the two germline ends.

The chain joins TRBV27 to TRBJ1-5; 7 bases agree with TRBD1. The V and J ends lost 5 bases and 1 base, in that order; junction bases with no gene match: 5. CDR3 length: 15 amino acids. Germline CDR1 reads MNHEY; CDR2 reads SMNVEV (reference sequence). CDR3 amino acids: CASSLLGGSNQPQHF. CDR3 sequence (DNA): TGTGCCAGCAGTCTACTAGGGGGCAGCAATCAGCCCCAGCATTTT.

V is TRBV15 and J is TRBJ2-7, with TRBD1 matching 10 bases. J was trimmed by 4 bases and V by 0 bases; bases with no gene match: 9. This CDR3 has 17 residues. Germline V gene data show CDR1 as LNHNV and CDR2 as YYDKDF (reference sequence). The DNA for the CDR3 is TGTGCCACCAGCAGAGATCAGGACAGGGGGGTGGTTTACGAGCAGTACTTC. Translated, it gives CATSRDQDRGVVYEQYF.

The CDR3 is CSVGLSGINQNTGELFF. CDR3 in DNA: TGCAGCGTTGGTCTTAGCGGTATAAATCAGAACACCGGGGAGCTGTTTTTT. The chain employs TRBV29-1 and TRBJ2-2; possibly TRBD2 for D (6 bases). This CDR3 has 17 residues. Germline V gene sequence: CDR1 SQVTM, CDR2 ANQGSEA. Trimming removed 4 bases at V and 1 base at J, with 19 bases between.

V gene TRBV5-1 combines with J gene TRBJ2-1; 9 bases are shared with TRBD1. V was clipped by 5 bases and J by 8 bases; unmatched bases: 11. The CDR3 loop spans 15 amino acids. Germline loops: CDR1 SGHRS, CDR2 YFSETQ. The CDR3 sequence is CASSYLGQGHHEQFF. The DNA of the CDR3 is TGCGCCAGCAGTTATTTGGGACAGGGTCACCATGAGCAGTTCTTC.

This chain connects TRBV9 to TRBJ1-3; 9 bases align to TRBD1. The V gene's germline CDR1 is SGDLS and CDR2 YYNGEE. After removal of 2 bases from V and 0 bases from J, the junction contained 9 bases not matched to a gene. The CDR3 sequence is 18 residues long. CDR3 sequence (DNA): TGTGCCAGCAGCGTGACCGGGACAGGGAGTTTCTCTGGAAACACCATATATTTT. It translates to CASSVTGTGSFSGNTIYF.